These 4 T cell receptor beta chains share one sample of origin, sequenced in a study of T cell responses to AZD1222 COVID-19 vaccine. The protocol was immunoSEQ multiplex PCR, while the TCRdb copy is restricted to in-frame clones and leaves out a portion. Of roughly 160,000 clones detected, about 90% appear once; the ten largest clones hold around 4.6%. The specimen was peripheral blood, collected on day 0 of MenACWY control vaccination. The receptors here all came from an adult in good health.

The chain uses TRBV27 and TRBJ2-3; D is perhaps TRBD1 or TRBD2 (7 bases each). V was shortened by 2 bases and J by 5 bases, with 14 bases between the two germline ends. CDR3 length: 15 residues. Germline CDR1 and CDR2: MNHEY and SMNVEV (reference sequence). CDR3 sequence (DNA): TGTGCCAGCAGTTTACTCGGCAGGGGGGGAGATACGCAGTATTTT. It yields the protein CASSLLGRGGDTQYF.

The CDR3 region has the DNA TGTGCCAGCAGACCGCTAGGAGGGGAAAAACTGTTTTTT. Its translation is CASRPLGGEKLFF. The rearrangement uses TRBV28 and TRBJ1-4; no clear D gene. Trimming stripped 6 bases from V and 8 bases from J, with 13 bases between. The germline CDR1 and CDR2 sequences are MDHEN and SYDVKM. The CDR3 spans 13 residues. The full variable domain, completed using reference TRBV28 and TRBJ1-4, is DVKVTQSSRYLVKRTGEKVFLECVQDMDHENMFWYRQDPGLGLRLIYFSYDVKMKEKGDIPEGYSVSREKKERFSLILESASTNQTSMYLCASRPLGGEKLFFGSGTQLSVL.

V usage is TRBV9 and J usage is TRBJ2-5; 7 bases are a match to TRBD1. Germline lookup yields CDR1 SGDLS and CDR2 YYNGEE. The CDR3 contains 14 residues. V lost 4 bases, J lost 3 bases, and 6 bases stayed unmatched. CDR3 sequence: CASSPRGTEETQYF. DNA for the CDR3: TGTGCCAGCAGCCCCCGTGGGACAGAAGAGACCCAGTACTTC.

V usage is TRBV19 and J usage is TRBJ2-2, with 10 bases aligning to TRBD1. With 2 bases clipped from V and 4 bases from J, the junction kept 13 bases outside the gene matches. Germline V gives CDR1 LNHDA, CDR2 SQIVND (reference sequence). This CDR3 has 19 amino acids. The CDR3 coding sequence is TGTGCCAGTAGTATAATCTTGTTCGGGACAGGGGCTCCCACCGGGGAGCTGTTTTTT. It encodes CASSIILFGTGAPTGELFF.